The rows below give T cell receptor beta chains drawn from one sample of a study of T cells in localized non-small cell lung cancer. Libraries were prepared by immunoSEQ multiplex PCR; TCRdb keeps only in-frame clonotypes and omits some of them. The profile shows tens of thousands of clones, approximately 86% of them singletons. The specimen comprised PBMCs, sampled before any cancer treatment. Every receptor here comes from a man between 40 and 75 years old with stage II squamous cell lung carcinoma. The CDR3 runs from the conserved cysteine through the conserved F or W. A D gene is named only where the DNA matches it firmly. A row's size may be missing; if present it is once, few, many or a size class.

CDR3nt: TGTGCCAGCAGCCCCGGACACCGGGACAGGAATGAAAAACTGTTTTTT
CDR3aa: CASSPGHRDRNEKLFF
d_gene: TRBD1
v_gene: TRBV9
abundance: -
j_gene: TRBJ1-4

CDR3nt: TGTGCCAGCAGCTCATATAGCAATCAGCCCCAGCATTTT
CDR3aa: CASSSYSNQPQHF
d_gene: -
v_gene: TRBV7-2
abundance: once
j_gene: TRBJ1-5

CDR3nt: TGTGCCAGCAGTAATAGGGGTGTCGGCCTAGCCAAAAACATTCAGTACTTC
CDR3aa: CASSNRGVGLAKNIQYF
d_gene: -
v_gene: TRBV27
abundance: -
j_gene: TRBJ2-4

CDR3nt: TGTGCCAGCAGCCAAGCTCAGGGCGTCGCCGGGGAGCTGTTTTTT
CDR3aa: CASSQAQGVAGELFF
d_gene: -
v_gene: TRBV14
abundance: few
j_gene: TRBJ2-2

CDR3nt: TGTGCCAGCAGCCCACCGGGACTAGCGGGGCCGAATGAGCAGTTCTTC
CDR3aa: CASSPPGLAGPNEQFF
d_gene: TRBD2
v_gene: TRBV13
abundance: -
j_gene: TRBJ2-1

CDR3nt: TGTGCCAGCAGCCCCGCGGTTGGAGATGGCTACACCTTC
CDR3aa: CASSPAVGDGYTF
d_gene: -
v_gene: TRBV7-9
abundance: -
j_gene: TRBJ1-2

CDR3nt: TGTGCCAGCAGCCTAGGGACCACCTACGAGCAGTACTTC
CDR3aa: CASSLGTTYEQYF
d_gene: -
v_gene: TRBV7-2
abundance: -
j_gene: TRBJ2-7

CDR3nt: TGTGCCAGCAGCTTATGGCGTGCTAGCGGGTCCTACAATGAGCAGTTCTTC
CDR3aa: CASSLWRASGSYNEQFF
d_gene: TRBD2
v_gene: TRBV7-2
abundance: -
j_gene: TRBJ2-1

CDR3nt: TGCGCCAGCAGTAATAGCGGGAGGGGGTCGAAGGATACGCAGTATTTT
CDR3aa: CASSNSGRGSKDTQYF
d_gene: TRBD2
v_gene: TRBV10-1
abundance: -
j_gene: TRBJ2-3

CDR3nt: TGTGCCAGCAGCTTGGGAGTGGGGGCCTACGAGCAGTACTTC
CDR3aa: CASSLGVGAYEQYF
d_gene: -
v_gene: TRBV5-5
abundance: -
j_gene: TRBJ2-7

CDR3nt: TGTGCCAGCAGTGAAGTAAAGAGAAGCAAGCAGTACTTC
CDR3aa: CASSEVKRSKQYF
d_gene: -
v_gene: TRBV2
abundance: -
j_gene: TRBJ2-7

CDR3nt: TGTGCCTGGAGTGAGCGAGGGGACTCCTACAATGAGCAGTTCTTC
CDR3aa: CAWSERGDSYNEQFF
d_gene: -
v_gene: TRBV30
abundance: -
j_gene: TRBJ2-1

CDR3nt: TGTGCCAGCAGCGCTAGCGTTTCGACGTATAGCACAGATACGCAGTATTTT
CDR3aa: CASSASVSTYSTDTQYF
d_gene: -
v_gene: TRBV9
abundance: -
j_gene: TRBJ2-3

CDR3nt: TGTGCCAGCAGCGGGGACAACCGATGGGAGGAGCAGTACTTC
CDR3aa: CASSGDNRWEEQYF
d_gene: -
v_gene: TRBV7-2
abundance: -
j_gene: TRBJ2-7